Following are 13 T cell receptor beta chains from one sample sequenced in a study of blood T cell repertoires in COVID-19. The method was immunoSEQ multiplex PCR; TCRdb's version includes in-frame clones alone and lacks a portion of them. The sample shows roughly 100,000 clones, 75% to 85% of them seen only once. Material: peripheral blood. Receptors originate from a woman older than 75 with active or convalescent COVID-19.

The gene calls are TRBV5-5 and TRBJ1-4; D might be TRBD1 (5 bases). Per germline, CDR1 SGHKS and CDR2 YYEKEE (reference sequence). Trimming stripped 2 bases from V and 7 bases from J, with 15 bases between. CDR3 length: 15 residues. In nucleotides, the CDR3 is TGTGCCAGCAGCTTTAGACCCGGAGGGGTTGAAAAACTGTTTTTT. Its translation is CASSFRPGGVEKLFF. The full variable domain, in which reference TRBV5-5 and TRBJ1-4 provide the parts outside the CDR3, is DAGVTQSPTHLIKTRGQQVTLRCSPISGHKSVSWYQQVLGQGPQFIFQYYEKEERGRGNFPDRFSARQFPNYSSELNVNALLLGDSALYLCASSFRPGGVEKLFFGSGTQLSVL.

This chain joins TRBV7-2 and TRBJ2-5, with D possibly TRBD2 on 6 matching bases. V dropped 2 bases and J dropped 4 bases, with 17 bases sitting between them. Germline V gene data show CDR1 as SGHTA and CDR2 as FQGNSA. The CDR3 extends over 16 amino acids. CDR3 loop: CASSLFGPSVVETQYF. As DNA, the CDR3 is TGTGCCAGCAGCTTATTTGGGCCTAGCGTTGTAGAGACCCAGTACTTC. The entire variable domain, with the rest obtained from reference TRBV7-2 and TRBJ2-5, is as follows: GAGVSQSPSNKVTEKGKDVELRCDPISGHTALYWYRQSLGQGLEFLIYFQGNSAPDKSGLPSDRFSAERTGGSVSTLTIQRTQQEDSAVYLCASSLFGPSVVETQYFGPGTRLLVL.

This sequence joins TRBV6-2 or TRBV6-3 and TRBJ1-2, with 10 bases that match TRBD1. The CDR3 has 16 residues. Trimming removed 5 bases from V and 5 bases from J; junction bases left unmatched: 11. In germline, CDR1 is MNHEY, CDR2 SVGEGT. Written as DNA, the CDR3 is TGTGCCAGCAGTAGCGCGAGTGACAGGGGGCCGTATGGCTACACCTTC. Translation: CASSSASDRGPYGYTF.

The chain uses TRBV15 and TRBJ2-1, with TRBD2 matching 14 bases. V shed 5 bases and J 1 base; nucleotides not matched to a gene: 4. From germline, CDR1 is LNHNV and CDR2 YYDKDF (reference sequence). The CDR3 totals 17 residues. This CDR3 reads CATSRRLAGGSYNEQFF. In DNA form, the CDR3 reads TGTGCCACCAGCCGAAGACTAGCGGGAGGGTCCTACAATGAGCAGTTCTTC.

The chain recombines TRBV27 with TRBJ2-7, with D tentatively TRBD2 (5 bases). The germline V gene encodes CDR1 MNHEY and CDR2 SMNVEV (reference sequence). The CDR3 loop spans 14 amino acids. Trimming removed 5 bases from V and 3 bases from J, with 14 bases in between. The chain's CDR3 is CASSPSTRSYEQYF. CDR3 nucleotides: TGTGCCAGCAGTCCTTCCACTAGAAGCTACGAGCAGTACTTC.

The gene calls are TRBV11-2 and TRBJ2-1; D is unclear. The CDR3 covers 16 residues. The V gene lost 0 bases and the J gene lost 4 bases, with 13 bases spanning the gap. Per germline, CDR1 SGHAT and CDR2 FQNNGV. CDR3 bases: TGTGCCAGCAGCTTAGAACGTCTTGGCTGGTACAATGAGCAGTTCTTC. Protein product: CASSLERLGWYNEQFF. Drawing the rest from reference TRBV11-2 and TRBJ2-1, the complete variable domain is EAGVAQSPRYKIIEKRQSVAFWCNPISGHATLYWYQQILGQGPKLLIQFQNNGVVDDSQLPKDRFSAERLKGVDSTLKIQPAKLEDSAVYLCASSLERLGWYNEQFFGPGTRLTVL.

The rearrangement uses TRBV7-3 and TRBJ2-2; TRBD2 matches 10 bases. V shed 1 base and J 4 bases; nucleotides not matched to a gene: 3. Germline CDR1 and CDR2: SGHTA and FQGTGA. The CDR3 is 16 residues long. The CDR3 DNA is TGTGCCAGCAGCTTAATTAGCGGGGGGCCCACCGGGGAGCTGTTTTTT. Translated, it gives CASSLISGGPTGELFF. Based on the CDR3 plus reference TRBV7-3 and TRBJ2-2, the full variable domain is GAGVSQTPSNKVTEKGKYVELRCDPISGHTALYWYRQSLGQGPEFLIYFQGTGAADDSGLPNDRFFAVRPEGSVSTLKIQRTERGDSAVYLCASSLISGGPTGELFFGEGSRLTVL.

V usage is TRBV13 and J usage is TRBJ2-7; D perhaps matches TRBD2 (6 bases). The germline V and J ends were trimmed by 7 bases and 5 bases, with 12 bases remaining between them. The V gene's germline CDR1 is PRHDT and CDR2 FYEKMQ (reference sequence). The CDR3 is 12 residues long. CDR3 sequence: CASMGLSNEQYF. Written as DNA, the CDR3 is TGTGCCAGCATGGGACTGTCCAACGAGCAGTACTTC.

About this clone itself: Other DNA sequences within the sample encode an identical CDR3. This chain's CDR3 is CASSQTPGTSDQNQLYEQYF. DNA of the CDR3: TGTGCCAGCAGCCAAACCCCGGGAACTAGCGACCAGAATCAACTCTACGAGCAGTACTTC. This rearrangement joins TRBV27 to TRBJ2-7; TRBD2 aligns across 7 bases. Trimming at V came to 6 bases and at J to 3 bases, leaving 26 bases not matched to a gene. The germline gives CDR1 MNHEY, CDR2 SMNVEV (reference sequence). The CDR3 spans 20 residues.

The CDR3 nucleotides are TGTGCCAGCAGCCGCGGGACAGCTAATGAAAAACTGTTTTTT. Translated: CASSRGTANEKLFF. V usage is TRBV5-6 and J usage is TRBJ1-4; TRBD1 aligns across 7 bases. The CDR3 loop spans 14 amino acids. CDR1 is SGHDT, CDR2 YYEEEE, per germline. With V trimmed by 4 bases and J by 3 bases, 3 bases remained unmatched.

The rearrangement links TRBV3-1 (or the pseudogene TRBV3-2) to TRBJ1-4, with 9 bases lining up with TRBD1. From germline, CDR1 is LGHDT and CDR2 YNNKEL (reference sequence). The length of the CDR3 is 15 residues. J lost 7 bases, V lost 2 bases, and 5 bases had no gene match. The DNA for the CDR3 is TGTGCCAGCAGCCAATCCGGGACAGGGTTTGAAAAACTGTTTTTT. It specifies CASSQSGTGFEKLFF.

The chain uses TRBV4-3 and TRBJ1-3; TRBD1 matches at 8 bases. The CDR3 covers 18 residues. V was pared by 4 bases and J by 7 bases, with 18 bases of the junction left unmatched. The germline V gene encodes CDR1 LGHNA and CDR2 YSLEER. DNA for the CDR3: TGCGCCAGCAGCCTATCCGGGACAGGAGCTCCTCAGGGGAACACCATATATTTT. Amino acid sequence: CASSLSGTGAPQGNTIYF.

The genes are TRBV5-4 and TRBJ2-1; tentatively, D is TRBD2 (5 bases). The CDR3 has 14 residues. Germline assignment: CDR1 SGHNT and CDR2 YYREEE (reference sequence). Between the trimmed V and J ends, which lost 2 bases and 4 bases, there was a span of 10 bases. CDR3 coding DNA: TGTGCCAGCAGCTTAAATACTAGATACAATGAGCAGTTCTTC. Encoded protein: CASSLNTRYNEQFF. Using reference TRBV5-4 and TRBJ2-1 for the parts outside the CDR3, the full variable domain is ETGVTQSPTHLIKTRGQQVTLRCSSQSGHNTVSWYQQALGQGPQFIFQYYREEENGRGNFPPRFSGLQFPNYSSELNVNALELDDSALYLCASSLNTRYNEQFFGPGTRLTVL.